This T cell receptor (beta chain) is from a study of cytomegalovirus exposure and HLA in healthy donors. The CDR3 runs 17 residues. Trimming removed 3 bases at V and 8 bases at J, with 26 bases between. CDR1 is SGHRS and CDR2 is YFSETQ in the germline V gene. The PCR contained 60 Vbeta and 13 Jbeta primers. Source study methods: Per a later analysis, the number of unique TCR beta chains was some 82 million, of which around 10 million were shared. The repertoire was sequenced with immunoSEQ multiplex PCR; TCRdb's copy has only in-frame clones and lacks some. Clone size and the V and J calls come from that table; the DNA yielded D and trimming. The sample lists 150,000 to 200,000 clones; around 79% were seen once.

The source material was PBMCs. The receptor's source is a man between 45 and 60 years old in good health and CMV-seropositive. V usage is TRBV5-1 and J usage is TRBJ1-2; D might be TRBD1 (5 bases). The CDR3 reads CASSYRGPDTGPAGYTF. For the CDR3, the DNA is TGCGCCAGCAGCTACAGAGGTCCGGATACAGGCCCAGCGGGCTACACCTTC.